This section outlines one T cell receptor beta chain sequence together with its context. Its specificity is unknown. Germline lookup yields CDR1 SGHRS and CDR2 YFSETQ. The CDR3 runs 15 residues. V lost 0 bases and J lost 2, with 6 bases in between. This entry is derived from a study of T cell responses to AZD1222 COVID-19 vaccine. For the study at large: Recipients boosted at about 4 weeks or about 12 weeks are pooled. Regarding the study as a whole: At study baseline, merely more than 5 AZD1222 recipients were seropositive.

The assay was immunoSEQ multiplex PCR, and TCRdb's table has in-frame clones only and misses some. The sample includes 180,000 or so clones, 90% to 95% seen only once; the top ten take 0.6% to 0.7%. This material consisted of peripheral blood, taken on day 0 of AZD1222 vaccination. This clonotype was obtained from an adult in good health. This chain joins TRBV5-1 and TRBJ1-6; D uncertain. The CDR3 here is CASSLEAAYNSPLHF. The CDR3 nucleotides read TGCGCCAGCAGCTTGGAAGCGGCCTATAATTCACCCCTCCACTTT.